These 30 T cell receptor beta chains share one sample of origin, sequenced in a study of cytomegalovirus exposure and HLA in healthy donors. Primers for the PCR totalled 60 Vbeta and 13 Jbeta. The data were produced by immunoSEQ multiplex PCR, yet TCRdb's version contains in-frame clones alone and is incomplete. In the table there are 310,000 or so clones, roughly 90% of which are singletons. Sequencing was carried out using PBMCs. Receptors originate from a woman aged 18-29 years in good health and CMV-seronegative.

The chain combines TRBV29-1 with TRBJ2-5; TRBD1 aligns across 9 bases. The CDR3 sequence is 11 residues long. Per the germline V gene, CDR1 is SQVTM and CDR2 is ANQGSEA. J was trimmed by 5 bases and V by 6 bases; bases with no gene match: 1. CDR3 region: CSVGTGETQYF. CDR3 DNA: TGCAGCGTCGGGACAGGGGAGACCCAGTACTTC.

The gene calls are TRBV27 and TRBJ2-5, with D perhaps TRBD2 (5 bases). This CDR3 comprises 13 residues. In germline, CDR1 is MNHEY, CDR2 SMNVEV (reference sequence). Trimming left V 6 bases short and J 4 bases short, with 12 bases between. The CDR3 nucleotides read TGTGCCAGCAGGGAGCGGCTAACAGAGACCCAGTACTTC. It codes for CASRERLTETQYF.

About this clone: At one end, the junction sequence differs from germline, possibly due to a read error. At the DNA level, this CDR3 is encoded by other sequences in the same sample as well. The chain carries TRBV12-5 and TRBJ1-6; 7 bases agree with TRBD1. Per the germline V gene, CDR1 is LGHNT and CDR2 is FRNRAP. This CDR3 is built from 16 residues. Here the CDR3 reads CASGLVAGGYNSPLHF. CDR3 DNA: TGTGCTAGTGGTTTGGTGGCAGGGGGTTATAATTCCCCCCTCCACTTT.

The rearrangement links TRBV7-2 to TRBJ2-7, with 8 bases matching TRBD2. V lost 5 bases and J lost 3; bases outside the gene matches: 9. This CDR3 region has 15 residues. Germline CDR1 SGHTA, CDR2 FQGNSA. In nucleotides, the CDR3 is TGTGCCAGCAGCAGTAGCCGGGGGGGCCACTACGAGCAGTACTTC. Translating gives CASSSSRGGHYEQYF.

This chain connects TRBV4-1 to TRBJ2-5; the match to TRBD1 covers 10 bases. Germline V gene data show CDR1 as MGHRA and CDR2 as YSYEKL. J was trimmed by 3 bases and V by 1 base; bases with no gene match: 8. The CDR3 has 17 residues. This CDR3 reads CASSQGRQGATKETQYF. CDR3 DNA: TGCGCCAGCAGCCAAGGGAGACAGGGGGCTACGAAAGAGACCCAGTACTTC.

A note on this clone: Lacking the conserved final phenylalanine or tryptophan, this CDR3 likely reflects a read error. The DNA is omitted, as the CDR3 cannot be located on it reliably, and the CDR3 follows TCRdb's listing. CDR3 region: CASSNRDSPRRL. The chain links TRBV19 to TRBJ1-2; TRBD1, the D gene given by the table, was not confirmed from the DNA. Counting both end residues, the CDR3 totals 12 amino acids. Germline CDR1 LNHDA, CDR2 SQIVND (reference sequence).

The rearrangement links TRBV11-2 to TRBJ1-1; 7 nucleotides match TRBD1. Unmatched junction bases numbered 7, after V lost 3 bases and J lost 3 bases. The CDR3 extends over 15 amino acids. Germline V gene data show CDR1 as SGHAT and CDR2 as FQNNGV. In nucleotides, the CDR3 is TGTGCCAGCAGCTTCGGGACAGTGGTCTACACTGAAGCTTTCTTT. Its translation: CASSFGTVVYTEAFF.

This chain joins TRBV6-5 and TRBJ1-1; D is ambiguous. The CDR3 totals 14 residues. The germline V and J ends were trimmed by 7 bases and 0 bases, with 12 bases remaining between them. Looked up from germline, CDR1 is MNHEY and CDR2 is SVGAGI. In DNA, the CDR3 is TGTGCCAGCAAATTAAGAGACATGAACACTGAAGCTTTCTTT. Protein product: CASKLRDMNTEAFF.

The V and J genes are TRBV5-6 and TRBJ2-2, with 7 positions matching TRBD2. This CDR3 region has 16 residues. The V segment lost 0 bases and the J segment 4 bases; nucleotides outside the gene matches: 6. CDR1 is SGHDT, CDR2 YYEEEE, per germline. The CDR3 DNA is TGTGCCAGCAGCTTGGGGACCGGGGGGATCACCGGGGAGCTGTTTTTT. The encoded protein is CASSLGTGGITGELFF.

This clone was seen once. V gene TRBV13 combines with J gene TRBJ1-6; weak D call: TRBD1 (5 bases). Looked up from germline, CDR1 is PRHDT and CDR2 is FYEKMQ (reference sequence). V gave up 5 bases and J gave up 13 bases, with 12 bases separating them. This CDR3 region has 12 residues. The CDR3 sequence: CASSPGRAPLHF. CDR3 sequence (DNA): TGTGCCAGCAGCCCGGGCAGGGCTCCCCTCCACTTT.

This clone was detected only once. This chain uses TRBV6-6 with TRBJ1-1; 7 bases align to TRBD1. The V and J ends lost 2 bases and 4 bases, in that order; junction bases with no gene match: 10. The CDR3 is 16 residues long. The germline V gene has CDR1 MNHNY and CDR2 SVGAGI (reference sequence). CDR3 bases: TGTGCCAGCAGTTACGCGGGGTACAGGGGAAGCACTGAAGCTTTCTTT. Amino acids: CASSYAGYRGSTEAFF.

Written as DNA, the CDR3 is TGCGCCAGCAGCCCGGGACAGACTACCTACGAGCAGTACTTC. Translation gives CASSPGQTTYEQYF. This chain joins TRBV10-1 and TRBJ2-7, with 7 bases fitting TRBD1. The CDR3 has 14 residues. The germline V gene encodes CDR1 WNHNN and CDR2 SYGVQD (reference sequence). Trimming removed 6 bases from V and 2 bases from J; junction bases left unmatched: 7.

The chain carries TRBV7-9 and TRBJ1-2, with 10 positions matching TRBD1. V lost 4 bases, J lost 8 bases, and 1 base stayed unmatched. Germline V gene sequence: CDR1 SEHNR, CDR2 FQNEAQ (reference sequence). This CDR3 is built from 12 residues. CDR3 loop: CASSWTGGGYTF. The CDR3 nucleotides read TGTGCCAGCAGCTGGACAGGGGGGGGCTACACCTTC.

The rearrangement joins TRBV27 to TRBJ1-1; TRBD1 might be the D (5 bases). Between the trimmed V and J ends, which lost 0 bases and 0 bases, there was a span of 8 bases. The CDR3 is 15 amino acids. Germline values: CDR1 MNHEY, CDR2 SMNVEV (reference sequence). The CDR3 sequence: CASSLSVRVNTEAFF. The CDR3 nucleotides read TGTGCCAGCAGTTTATCGGTCAGGGTGAACACTGAAGCTTTCTTT.

V and J are TRBV6-5 and TRBJ2-5, with D unresolved. V lost 0 bases, J lost 2 bases, and 10 bases lay in between. The germline V gene has CDR1 MNHEY and CDR2 SVGAGI. The CDR3 is made up of 15 amino acids. This chain's CDR3 is CASSYSGLRQETQYF. CDR3 nucleotide sequence: TGTGCCAGCAGTTACTCGGGCCTGAGACAAGAGACCCAGTACTTC.

DNA of the CDR3: TGTGCCAGCATCTCTCCCACCGGGACAGGGCCCGAGCAGTACTTC. Translated: CASISPTGTGPEQYF. The gene calls are TRBV6-4 and TRBJ2-7; 9 bases are a match to TRBD1. The CDR3 is 15 amino acids. Trimming cost V 7 bases and J 6 bases; bases outside gene matches: 13. The germline CDR1 and CDR2 sequences are MRHNA and SNTAGT.

This clone was detected once. The gene calls are TRBV27 and TRBJ1-2, with D unclear. Germline CDR1 reads MNHEY; CDR2 reads SMNVEV (reference sequence). The length of the CDR3 is 12 residues. The V end was cut by 6 bases, the J end by 10 bases, with 15 bases between. The CDR3 sequence is CASRGLRGLYTF. The CDR3 DNA sequence: TGTGCCAGCAGGGGCTTGAGAGGACTCTACACCTTC.

This rearrangement joins TRBV19 to TRBJ2-7; D might be TRBD2 (6 bases). This CDR3 has 15 residues. V lost 4 bases to trimming and J lost 0 bases, with 13 bases between them. Germline V gene lookup returns CDR1 LNHDA and CDR2 SQIVND (reference sequence). This CDR3 is CASSKGGVSSYEQYF. The CDR3 bases are TGTGCCAGTAGTAAAGGAGGGGTAAGCTCCTACGAGCAGTACTTC.

This CDR3 reads CASSVGGGDTGELFF. CDR3 coding DNA: TGTGCCAGCAGCGTAGGAGGCGGTGATACCGGGGAGCTGTTTTTT. The chain joins TRBV9 to TRBJ2-2; D is unclear. This CDR3 region has 15 residues. CDR1 is SGDLS and CDR2 is YYNGEE in the germline V gene. V lost 0 bases and J lost 5, with 11 bases in between.

The rearrangement links TRBV7-8 to TRBJ2-1; 8 bases align to TRBD2. V shed 1 base and J 4 bases; nucleotides not matched to a gene: 9. Per the germline V gene, CDR1 is SGHVS and CDR2 is FQNEAQ. This CDR3 is built from 17 residues. The CDR3 protein is CASSLVGSGVWYNEQFF. The CDR3 DNA sequence: TGTGCCAGCAGCTTAGTTGGTAGCGGGGTTTGGTACAATGAGCAGTTCTTC.

This clone was recorded once. This chain connects TRBV6-1 to TRBJ1-1; D perhaps matches TRBD1 (6 bases). V lost 2 bases and J lost 4, with 20 bases in between. The CDR3 is made up of 17 amino acids. Germline assignment: CDR1 MNHNS and CDR2 SASEGT. DNA for the CDR3: TGTGCCAGCAGTGAACCCATATGGAGCAGGGGAGCCACTGAAGCTTTCTTT. Translated: CASSEPIWSRGATEAFF.

V usage is TRBV7-9 and J usage is TRBJ2-7, with D uncertain. CDR1 and CDR2 (germline): SEHNR, FQNEAQ (reference sequence). The CDR3 length is 12 residues. V lost 2 bases and J 2 bases, leaving 4 bases between the germline ends. The chain's CDR3 is CASSLTAYEQYF. The CDR3 bases are TGTGCCAGCAGCTTAACAGCCTACGAGCAGTACTTC.

The rearrangement joins TRBV7-3 to TRBJ1-1; 8 nucleotides line up with TRBD1. This CDR3 spans 14 amino acids. V lost 4 bases and J lost 7; bases outside the gene matches: 8. CDR1 and CDR2 (germline): SGHTA, FQGTGA. The CDR3 sequence: CASSSGQGEGEAFF. Here the CDR3 DNA reads TGTGCCAGCAGCTCTGGACAGGGTGAGGGTGAAGCTTTCTTT. Looking up the rest from reference TRBV7-3 and TRBJ1-1 gives the full variable domain: GAGVSQTPSNKVTEKGKYVELRCDPISGHTALYWYRQSLGQGPEFLIYFQGTGAADDSGLPNDRFFAVRPEGSVSTLKIQRTERGDSAVYLCASSSGQGEGEAFFGQGTRLTVV.

This sequence joins TRBV4-1 and TRBJ1-5; TRBD1 aligns across 10 bases. The CDR3 runs to 14 residues. Trimming removed 5 bases from V and 7 bases from J; junction bases left unmatched: 5. Germline V gene data show CDR1 as MGHRA and CDR2 as YSYEKL. In nucleotides, the CDR3 is TGCGCCAGCAGCACTGACAGGGGGCACCAGCCCCAGCATTTT. Encoded protein: CASSTDRGHQPQHF.

In DNA form, the CDR3 reads TGTGCCAGCAGGGCTCGGGACAGGGGTGGCTACACCTTC. This translates into CASRARDRGGYTF. The gene calls are TRBV27 and TRBJ1-2; the match to TRBD1 covers 10 bases. The CDR3 is 13 residues long. Germline V CDR1 and CDR2: MNHEY, SMNVEV (reference sequence). V shed 6 bases and J 7 bases; nucleotides not matched to a gene: 5.

The chain has TRBV9 and TRBJ2-1; D perhaps matches TRBD2 (7 bases). This CDR3 spans 15 amino acids. Germline lookup yields CDR1 SGDLS and CDR2 YYNGEE. V was pared by 0 bases and J by 9 bases, with 16 bases between. The CDR3 DNA reads TGTGCCAGCAGCGTAGAGGGGGGGGGCCATAGTGAGCAGTTCTTC. Amino acids: CASSVEGGGHSEQFF.

The V and J genes are TRBV5-1 and TRBJ2-2; no reliable D call. Germline values: CDR1 SGHRS, CDR2 YFSETQ. V was pared by 3 bases and J by 2 bases, with 14 bases between. The CDR3 is 16 amino acids. The CDR3 sequence: CASSSGVRLNTGELFF. CDR3 nucleotide sequence: TGCGCCAGCAGCTCTGGTGTACGGTTAAACACCGGGGAGCTGTTTTTT.

The chain combines TRBV5-1 with TRBJ2-3, with 7 bases matching TRBD2. Per germline, CDR1 SGHRS and CDR2 YFSETQ. The CDR3 length is 13 residues. J was trimmed by 3 bases and V by 5 bases; bases with no gene match: 3. CDR3 residues: CASRLAATDTQYF. Here the CDR3 DNA reads TGCGCCAGCAGGCTAGCGGCGACAGATACGCAGTATTTT.

Notes on this clone: Given the absence of the conserved phenylalanine or tryptophan at the CDR3 end, a read error is likely. The chain carries TRBV7-3 and TRBJ1-1; TRBD1 agrees at 7 bases. Germline V gene lookup returns CDR1 SGHTA and CDR2 FQGTGA. The CDR3 has 13 residues. Trimming at V came to 4 bases and at J to 5 bases, leaving 4 bases not matched to a gene. The CDR3 nucleotides read TGTGCCAGCAGCTCCCACAGGGGAACTGAAGCTTTCCTT. Translating it yields CASSSHRGTEAFL.

This rearrangement joins TRBV5-1 to TRBJ1-4; 7 bases map to TRBD1. The length of the CDR3 is 15 residues. V lost 0 bases, J lost 5 bases, and 4 bases stayed unmatched. From germline, CDR1 is SGHRS and CDR2 YFSETQ. Here the CDR3 reads CASSLETGTNEKLFF. CDR3 bases: TGCGCCAGCAGCTTGGAGACAGGGACAAATGAAAAACTGTTTTTT.